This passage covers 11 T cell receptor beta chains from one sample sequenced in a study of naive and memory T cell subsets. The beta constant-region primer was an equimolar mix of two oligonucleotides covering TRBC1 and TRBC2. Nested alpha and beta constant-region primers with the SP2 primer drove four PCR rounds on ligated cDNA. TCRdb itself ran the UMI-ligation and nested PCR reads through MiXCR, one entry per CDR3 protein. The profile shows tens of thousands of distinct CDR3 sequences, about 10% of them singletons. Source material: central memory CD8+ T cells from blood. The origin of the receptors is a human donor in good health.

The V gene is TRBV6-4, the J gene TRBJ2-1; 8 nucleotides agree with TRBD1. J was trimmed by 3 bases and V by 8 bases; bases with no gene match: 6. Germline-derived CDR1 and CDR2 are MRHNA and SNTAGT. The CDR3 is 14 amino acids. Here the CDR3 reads CASSRTGNYNEQFF. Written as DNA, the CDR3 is TGTGCCAGCTCTAGGACAGGGAACTACAATGAGCAGTTCTTC.

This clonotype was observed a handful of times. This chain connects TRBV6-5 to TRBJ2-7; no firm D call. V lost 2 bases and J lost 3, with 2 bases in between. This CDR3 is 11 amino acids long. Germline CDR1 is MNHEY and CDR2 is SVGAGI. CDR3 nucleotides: TGTGCCAGCAGTTACAACTACGAGCAGTACTTC. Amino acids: CASSYNYEQYF.

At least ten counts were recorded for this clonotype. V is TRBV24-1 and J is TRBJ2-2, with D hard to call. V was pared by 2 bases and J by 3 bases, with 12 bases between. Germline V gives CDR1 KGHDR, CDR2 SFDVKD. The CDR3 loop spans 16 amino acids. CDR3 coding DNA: TGTGCCACCAGTGATTCCGACGGTGGGGACACCGGGGAGCTGTTTTTT. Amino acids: CATSDSDGGDTGELFF.

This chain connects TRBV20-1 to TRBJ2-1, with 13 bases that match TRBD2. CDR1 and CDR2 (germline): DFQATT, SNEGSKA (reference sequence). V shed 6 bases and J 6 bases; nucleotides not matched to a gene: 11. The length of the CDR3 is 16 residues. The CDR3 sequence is CSARTSGSIYVNEQFF. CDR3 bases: TGCAGTGCGCGGACTAGCGGGAGTATTTATGTCAATGAGCAGTTCTTC.

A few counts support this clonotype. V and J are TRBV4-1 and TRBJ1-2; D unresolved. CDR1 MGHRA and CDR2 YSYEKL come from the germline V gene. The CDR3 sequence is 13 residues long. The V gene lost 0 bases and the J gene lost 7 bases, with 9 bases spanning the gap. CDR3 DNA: TGCGCCAGCAGCCAAGATCAAAGAGTTGGCTACACCTTC. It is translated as CASSQDQRVGYTF.

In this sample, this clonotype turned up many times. CDR3 protein: CASSRPLLAGDGEQFF. The CDR3 nucleotides read TGTGCCAGCAGTCGCCCCCTCTTAGCGGGAGACGGAGAGCAGTTCTTC. J is TRBJ2-1 and V is TRBV27; 9 nucleotides line up with TRBD2. This CDR3 has 16 amino acids. Germline CDR1 is MNHEY and CDR2 is SMNVEV (reference sequence). J lost 10 bases, V lost 5 bases, and 15 bases had no gene match.

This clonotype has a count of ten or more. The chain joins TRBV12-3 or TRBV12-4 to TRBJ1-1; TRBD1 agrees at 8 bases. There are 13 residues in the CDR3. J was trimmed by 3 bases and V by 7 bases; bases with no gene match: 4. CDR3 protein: CASTSGGYTEAFF. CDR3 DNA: TGTGCCAGCACATCAGGGGGCTACACTGAAGCTTTCTTT.

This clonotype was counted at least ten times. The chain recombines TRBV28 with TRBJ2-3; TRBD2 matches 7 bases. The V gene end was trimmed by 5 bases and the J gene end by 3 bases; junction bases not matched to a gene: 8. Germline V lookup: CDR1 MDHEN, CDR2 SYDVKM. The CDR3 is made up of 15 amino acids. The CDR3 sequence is CASSRLAEVTDTQYF. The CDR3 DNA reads TGTGCCAGCAGTCGGCTAGCGGAGGTAACAGATACGCAGTATTTT.

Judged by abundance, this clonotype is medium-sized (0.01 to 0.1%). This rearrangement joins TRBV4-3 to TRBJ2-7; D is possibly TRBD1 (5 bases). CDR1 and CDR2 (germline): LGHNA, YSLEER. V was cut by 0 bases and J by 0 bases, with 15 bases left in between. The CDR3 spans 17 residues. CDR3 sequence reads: CASSQEAGKGPSYEQYF. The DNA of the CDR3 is TGCGCCAGCAGCCAAGAGGCTGGAAAGGGGCCCTCCTACGAGCAGTACTTC.

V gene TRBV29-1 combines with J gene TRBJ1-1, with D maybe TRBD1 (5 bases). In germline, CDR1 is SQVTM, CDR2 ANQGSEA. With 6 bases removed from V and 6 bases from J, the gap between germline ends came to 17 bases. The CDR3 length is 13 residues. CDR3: CSVTGTDVPEAFF. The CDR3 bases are TGCAGCGTCACGGGGACGGACGTACCTGAAGCTTTCTTT.

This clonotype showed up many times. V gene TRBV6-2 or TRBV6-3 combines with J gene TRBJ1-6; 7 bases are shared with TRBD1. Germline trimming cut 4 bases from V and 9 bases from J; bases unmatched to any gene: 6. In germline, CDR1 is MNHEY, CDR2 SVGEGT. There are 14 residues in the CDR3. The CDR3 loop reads CASSLDRESSPLHF. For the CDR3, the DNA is TGTGCCAGCAGTTTAGACAGGGAATCTTCACCCCTCCACTTT.